The subject of this entry is one T cell receptor beta chain. Measured with immunoSEQ multiplex PCR; TCRdb has only the in-frame clones, and not every one. The table includes approximately 60,000 clones, about 82% detected once. The data are from a study of T cells in tumors after PD-1 blockade. For the study at large: Excluded were patients with checkpoint blockade, immunosuppressants, or radiotherapy or other anti-cancer therapy within 4 weeks.

The CDR3 contains 15 residues. CDR1 and CDR2 (germline): MNHNS, SASEGT. V was trimmed by 2 bases and J by 1 base, leaving 9 bases between them. The rearrangement links TRBV6-1 to TRBJ1-5, with D uncertain. The specimen comprised PBMCs, sampled before anti-PD-1 treatment. The TCR sequence derives from a human donor with basal cell carcinoma. The CDR3 nucleotides read TGTGCCAGCAGTGAACTCAGCATGAGCAATCAGCCCCAGCATTTT. Translation gives CASSELSMSNQPQHF.